This section outlines one TCR beta chain sequence together with its context. Its matching antigen is unknown. The study left out patients who had uncontrolled infection, other autoimmune disease, pregnancy or lactation. Around 10 ml fresh peripheral blood yielded the PBMCs. CDR3 length: 14 amino acids. V was clipped by 4 bases and J by 2 bases; unmatched bases: 6. The germline V gene has CDR1 SQVTM and CDR2 ANQGSEA. The sample is drawn from a study of T cells in Graves' hyperthyroidism and ophthalmopathy. Whole-study results and caveats: Ophthalmopathy, which appeared later, was predicted by the model a median about 5.9 months before onset. Among clonotypes expanded in thyroid above 0.001, most were also found in blood.

It was RNA transcripts that yielded the amplified TCR beta CDR3 regions. During a first-round RT-PCR of the TCR CDR3, the HTBI primer set was used. TCRdb passed the multiplex PCR reads through MiXCR, listing each CDR3 protein once. The sample consists of 490,000 or so distinct CDR3 sequences, roughly 22% of them appearing once. The origin of this receptor is a woman in her seventies with Graves' ophthalmopathy. Material: blood. The chain couples TRBV29-1 to TRBJ2-7; 9 bases line up with TRBD2. Here the CDR3 reads CSVGVSGGAYEQYF. CDR3 bases: TGCAGCGTTGGAGTTAGCGGGGGTGCCTACGAGCAGTACTTC.